This T cell receptor (beta chain) was identified in a study of cytomegalovirus exposure and HLA in healthy donors. Study results and caveats: Earlier analysis yielded a pattern in which most TCR beta V segments were productive about 87% or about 30% of the time. In a later analysis, DRB1 alleles had the most associated TCRs; HLA-C alleles the fewest.

Primers: 60 Vbeta forward and 13 Jbeta reverse. Assay used: immunoSEQ multiplex PCR; TCRdb lists only in-frame clones, some missing. Among under 110,000 clones listed, around 80% were seen once. CDR3 length: 15 amino acids. Trimming shortened V by 4 bases and J by 3 bases, and 11 bases separated the two germline ends. CDR1 SGHDT and CDR2 YYEEEE come from the germline V gene. Details on this clone: The antigen is unknown.

Material: PBMCs. The V call is TRBV5-6, the J call TRBJ1-6; D is perhaps TRBD1 (6 bases). The TCR sequence derives from a man aged 40-49 years in good health and CMV-seronegative. The CDR3 reads CASSPTGFYNSPLHF. The CDR3 DNA reads TGTGCCAGCAGCCCAACAGGGTTCTATAATTCACCCCTCCACTTT.